This is a list of T cell receptor beta chains from one sample in a study of T cells after yellow fever vaccination. TCRdb re-analysed the 5' RACE reads in MiXCR, keeping a single row per CDR3 protein. This repertoire shows approximately 250,000 distinct CDR3 sequences, more than 3.5% found once; its top ten account for 15% to 20%. The source was PBMCs, collected 15 days after the yellow fever booster vaccination. These receptors were obtained from a man younger than 35 who received the YFV17D yellow fever vaccine. The CDR3 runs from the conserved cysteine through the conserved F or W. D genes are given only for firm matches. Some rows mark clone size as missing; the rest say once, few, many or name a class of expanded clone.

J,D,length,V,size,CDR3,DNA
TRBJ1-6,TRBD1,16,TRBV20-1,many,CSARDYRTGREWALHF,TGCAGTGCTAGAGATTATAGGACAGGACGTGAATGGGCCCTCCACTTT
TRBJ1-1,TRBD1,16,TRBV5-1,many,CASSLAGQGGGTEAFF,TGCGCCAGCAGCTTGGCCGGACAGGGGGGAGGCACTGAAGCTTTCTTT
TRBJ1-1,NA,13,TRBV7-2,many,CASSSGVHTEAFF,TGTGCCAGCAGCTCAGGGGTGCACACTGAAGCTTTCTTT
TRBJ2-1,NA,16,TRBV7-2,many,CASSLAQRAGSNEQFF,TGTGCCAGCAGCTTAGCCCAAAGGGCAGGGTCAAATGAGCAGTTCTTC
TRBJ2-2,NA,15,TRBV5-1,few,CASSIGTATTGELFF,TGCGCCAGCAGTATCGGGACCGCTACCACCGGGGAGCTGTTTTTT
TRBJ2-5,NA,15,TRBV7-2,many,CASSFPGGQYETQYF,TGTGCCAGCAGCTTCCCAGGGGGGCAGTATGAGACCCAGTACTTC
TRBJ2-2,TRBD2,17,TRBV7-6,many,CASSRTSGGPNTGELFF,TGTGCCAGCAGCCGGACTAGCGGGGGGCCGAACACCGGGGAGCTGTTTTTT
TRBJ1-5,NA,14,TRBV5-1,many,CASSLGPRNQPQHF,TGCGCCAGCAGCTTGGGTCCCCGAAATCAGCCCCAGCATTTT
TRBJ2-3,NA,13,TRBV5-1,many,CASSEPTTDTQYF,TGCGCCAGCAGCGAACCCACCACAGATACGCAGTATTTT
TRBJ2-3,NA,13,TRBV6-4,many,CASSDSGGGTQYF,TGTGCCAGCAGTGACTCGGGAGGCGGTACGCAGTATTTT
TRBJ2-5,NA,14,TRBV10-3,many,CAISESRGQETQYF,TGTGCCATCAGTGAGTCGCGCGGTCAAGAGACCCAGTACTTC
TRBJ1-1,TRBD1,14,TRBV12-3/TRBV12-4,many,CASRKTGGNTEAFF,TGTGCCAGCAGAAAGACAGGGGGCAACACTGAAGCTTTCTTT
TRBJ2-3,NA,13,TRBV4-3,many,CASSQENRMMQYF,TGCGCCAGCAGCCAAGAAAACAGGATGATGCAGTATTTT
TRBJ1-6,NA,17,TRBV15,many,CATSRDRLAGAYSPLHF,TGTGCCACCAGCAGAGATCGGTTAGCGGGGGCTTATTCACCCCTCCACTTT
TRBJ1-5,TRBD1,16,TRBV6-1,many,CASSPNPGQGPWPQHF,TGTGCCAGCAGTCCTAATCCCGGACAGGGCCCTTGGCCCCAGCATTTT
TRBJ2-3,NA,15,TRBV12-3/TRBV12-4,many,CASSQLASSTDTQYF,TGTGCCAGCAGCCAACTAGCTTCTAGCACAGATACGCAGTATTTT
TRBJ2-1,NA,12,TRBV6-6,many,CASSSVGNEQFF,TGTGCCAGCAGTAGCGTAGGCAATGAGCAGTTCTTC
TRBJ1-5,NA,13,TRBV19,many,CASRPSSHQPQHF,TGTGCCAGCCGACCATCGAGCCATCAGCCCCAGCATTTT
TRBJ2-1,TRBD2,14,TRBV11-2,NA,CASSSTGGPNEQFF,TGTGCCAGCAGCTCCACGGGGGGGCCTAATGAGCAGTTCTTC
TRBJ1-6,NA,14,TRBV28,many,CASSRGGGNSPLHF,TGTGCCAGCAGTCGGGGGGGGGGCAATTCACCCCTCCACTTT
TRBJ2-5,NA,13,TRBV5-1,NA,CASSSGVGETQYF,TGCGCCAGCAGCTCCGGAGTTGGAGAGACCCAGTACTTC
TRBJ2-5,TRBD2,16,TRBV6-1,NA,CASSRASGGAQETQYF,TGTGCCAGCAGCCGCGCTAGCGGGGGGGCTCAAGAGACCCAGTACTTC
TRBJ1-6,NA,15,TRBV27,NA,CASSFTPSYGSPLHF,TGTGCCAGCAGTTTTACCCCATCATATGGTTCACCCCTCCACTTT
TRBJ1-3,NA,16,TRBV5-1,many,CASRPGLLGDRNTIYF,TGCGCCAGCAGGCCCGGACTCCTCGGAGATCGAAACACCATATATTTT
TRBJ1-1,NA,14,TRBV20-1,many,CSASPPGDNTEAFF,TGCAGTGCCTCGCCCCCAGGGGACAACACTGAAGCTTTCTTT
TRBJ2-1,NA,15,TRBV14,many,CASSQLEVSYNEQFF,TGTGCCAGCAGCCAACTAGAGGTATCCTACAATGAGCAGTTCTTC
TRBJ1-5,TRBD1,14,TRBV12-3/TRBV12-4,many,CASSWDSGNQPQHF,TGTGCCAGCAGTTGGGACAGCGGGAATCAGCCCCAGCATTTT
TRBJ2-5,NA,15,TRBV24-1,many,CATSDLARGQETQYF,TGTGCCACCAGTGATTTGGCGAGGGGCCAAGAGACCCAGTACTTC
TRBJ1-1,NA,13,TRBV12-3/TRBV12-4,NA,CASSLPGGRTAFF,TGTGCCAGCAGTTTACCGGGGGGGCGGACAGCTTTCTTT
TRBJ1-3,NA,15,TRBV7-2,many,CASSQSAISGNTIYF,TGTGCCAGCAGCCAATCCGCGATCTCTGGAAACACCATATATTTT
TRBJ2-2,NA,13,TRBV7-2,many,CASSLIYTGELFF,TGTGCCAGCAGCTTGATATACACCGGGGAGCTGTTTTTT
TRBJ2-1,NA,12,TRBV23-1,many,CASGEVHNEQFF,TGCGCCAGCGGAGAGGTGCACAATGAGCAGTTCTTC
TRBJ1-6,TRBD1,14,TRBV12-3/TRBV12-4,many,CASSQQGGNSPLHF,TGTGCCAGCAGTCAACAGGGGGGTAATTCACCCCTCCACTTT
TRBJ1-6,NA,13,TRBV30,many,CAWSVHQNSPLHF,TGTGCCTGGAGTGTACACCAGAATTCACCCCTCCACTTT
TRBJ2-1,NA,13,TRBV30,many,CAWKRLGYNEQFF,TGTGCCTGGAAGAGACTGGGCTATAATGAGCAGTTCTTC
TRBJ2-1,NA,16,TRBV28,many,CASSPRGGRTYNEQFF,TGTGCCAGCAGTCCCCGAGGGGGGCGGACCTACAATGAGCAGTTCTTC
TRBJ2-2,NA,14,TRBV5-1,many,CASSTGLNTGELFF,TGCGCCAGCAGCACTGGACTAAACACCGGGGAGCTGTTTTTT
TRBJ2-5,TRBD2,15,TRBV7-7,NA,CASSLRAGGQETQYF,TGTGCTAGCAGCTTGCGAGCGGGGGGCCAAGAGACCCAGTACTTC